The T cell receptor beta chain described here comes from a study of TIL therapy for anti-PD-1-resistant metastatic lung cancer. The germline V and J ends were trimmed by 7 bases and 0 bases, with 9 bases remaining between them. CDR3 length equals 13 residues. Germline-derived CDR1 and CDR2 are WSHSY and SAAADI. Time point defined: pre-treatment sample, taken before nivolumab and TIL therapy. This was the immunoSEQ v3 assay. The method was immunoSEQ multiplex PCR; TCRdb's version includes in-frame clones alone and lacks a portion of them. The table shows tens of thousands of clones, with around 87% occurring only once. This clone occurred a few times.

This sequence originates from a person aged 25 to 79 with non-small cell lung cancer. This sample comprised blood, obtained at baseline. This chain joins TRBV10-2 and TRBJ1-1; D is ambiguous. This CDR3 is CASKMGMNTEAFF. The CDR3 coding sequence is TGCGCCAGCAAAATGGGGATGAACACTGAAGCTTTCTTT.